Sequencing of this TCR beta chain was carried out in a study of control samples from healthy donors and cancer patients. Profiling relied on immunoSEQ multiplex PCR, and the TCRdb table lists in-frame clones only, not all of them. The profile shows just over 20,000 clones, approximately 80% of them singletons. V lost 2 bases, J lost 0 bases, and 15 bases lay in between. The V gene's germline CDR1 is SGHRS and CDR2 YFSETQ. The CDR3 length is 17 residues. This receptor was identified in a man in his 60s with colorectal cancer. Sequencing was carried out using PBMCs. V is TRBV5-1 and J is TRBJ1-3; D unresolved. In nucleotides, the CDR3 is TGCGCCAGCAGCTTATTGGCAGGTACGAGCTCTGGAAACACCATATATTTT. It codes for CASSLLAGTSSGNTIYF.